Listed below are T cell receptor beta chains from one sample, sequenced in a study of T cell changes during pregnancy in multiple sclerosis. This table comes from immunoSEQ multiplex PCR, and its TCRdb copy is limited to in-frame clones, with some not included. This sample has roughly 99,000 clones, with 85% to 95% found just once. The sequenced sample was peripheral blood, obtained in the third trimester of pregnancy. All receptors derive from a female donor in good health, enrolled as a control in a pregnancy study. The CDR3 runs from the conserved cysteine through the conserved F or W. The D gene is left open where the match is weak. Expanded clones get a size class; other rows say once, few or many, or leave the size out.

cdr3_aa: CASSEGGGQPQHF; cdr3_nt: TGTGCCAGCAGTGAAGGGGGCGGTCAGCCCCAGCATTTT; d_call: .; clone_size: .; j_call: TRBJ1-5; v_call: TRBV2
cdr3_aa: CASSLGGTGVSYTEAFF; cdr3_nt: TGTGCCAGCAGCTTAGGGGGGACAGGTGTATCGTACACTGAAGCTTTCTTT; d_call: TRBD1; clone_size: .; j_call: TRBJ1-1; v_call: TRBV7-9
cdr3_aa: CASSVPGLAGGVVGNEQFF; cdr3_nt: TGTGCCAGCAGCGTACCGGGACTAGCGGGGGGGGTGGTCGGCAATGAGCAGTTCTTC; d_call: TRBD2; clone_size: .; j_call: TRBJ2-1; v_call: TRBV7-8
cdr3_aa: CASSVTAGETQYF; cdr3_nt: TGTGCCAGCAGCGTAACCGCGGGGGAGACCCAGTACTTC; d_call: .; clone_size: .; j_call: TRBJ2-5; v_call: TRBV9
cdr3_aa: CASSLGTSGGLEQYF; cdr3_nt: TGCGCCAGCAGCTTGGGGACCTCGGGAGGCCTCGAGCAGTACTTC; d_call: TRBD2; clone_size: .; j_call: TRBJ2-7; v_call: TRBV5-1
cdr3_aa: CASSLAAGSGYGYTF; cdr3_nt: TGCGCCAGCAGCTTGGCGGCAGGGTCAGGGTATGGCTACACCTTC; d_call: .; clone_size: .; j_call: TRBJ1-2; v_call: TRBV5-1
cdr3_aa: CASSAGEQYF; cdr3_nt: TGTGCCAGCAGCGCGGGGGAGCAGTACTTC; d_call: .; clone_size: .; j_call: TRBJ2-7; v_call: TRBV7-9
cdr3_aa: CAWRSTGNEKLFF; cdr3_nt: TGTGCCTGGAGAAGCACGGGGAATGAAAAACTGTTTTTT; d_call: .; clone_size: .; j_call: TRBJ1-4; v_call: TRBV30
cdr3_aa: CASSGGGTGSNEQFF; cdr3_nt: TGTGCCAGCAGCGGGGGAGGGACAGGATCCAATGAGCAGTTCTTC; d_call: .; clone_size: .; j_call: TRBJ2-1; v_call: TRBV7-3
cdr3_aa: CASSTARDSQETQYF; cdr3_nt: TGTGCCAGCAGCACAGCTCGGGACAGTCAAGAGACCCAGTACTTC; d_call: TRBD1; clone_size: .; j_call: TRBJ2-5; v_call: TRBV5-4
cdr3_aa: CASSPRTANTEAFF; cdr3_nt: TGTGCCAGCAGTCCACGGACAGCGAACACTGAAGCTTTCTTT; d_call: .; clone_size: once; j_call: TRBJ1-1; v_call: TRBV27
cdr3_aa: CASSINRIRGDGYTF; cdr3_nt: TGTGCCAGTAGTATCAACAGGATTCGTGGGGATGGCTACACCTTC; d_call: .; clone_size: .; j_call: TRBJ1-2; v_call: TRBV19
cdr3_aa: CASRGGKNTEAFF; cdr3_nt: TGTGCCAGCCGGGGGGGGAAGAACACTGAAGCTTTCTTT; d_call: .; clone_size: .; j_call: TRBJ1-1; v_call: TRBV7-6
cdr3_aa: CASSSSPRTDYGYTF; cdr3_nt: TGTGCCAGCAGTTCCTCTCCCCGGACAGACTATGGCTACACCTTC; d_call: .; clone_size: .; j_call: TRBJ1-2; v_call: TRBV27
cdr3_aa: CASSLEAGVAQETQYF; cdr3_nt: TGTGCCAGCAGCCTCGAAGCGGGAGTTGCCCAAGAGACCCAGTACTTC; d_call: TRBD2; clone_size: .; j_call: TRBJ2-5; v_call: TRBV7-6
cdr3_aa: CASSYGPFNSPLHF; cdr3_nt: TGTGCCAGCAGTTACGGGCCGTTTAATTCACCCCTCCACTTT; d_call: .; clone_size: .; j_call: TRBJ1-6; v_call: TRBV6-5
cdr3_aa: CASSLSRTGENEQYF; cdr3_nt: TGTGCCAGCAGCCTATCGCGGACAGGGGAAAACGAGCAGTACTTC; d_call: TRBD1; clone_size: .; j_call: TRBJ2-7; v_call: TRBV7-6
cdr3_aa: CASSLGQGALFNEKLFF; cdr3_nt: TGTGCCAGCAGCCTCGGACAGGGGGCGCTTTTTAATGAAAAACTGTTTTTT; d_call: TRBD1; clone_size: .; j_call: TRBJ1-4; v_call: TRBV5-8
cdr3_aa: CASMAGKDYGYTF; cdr3_nt: TGTGCCAGCATGGCAGGGAAGGACTATGGCTACACCTTC; d_call: .; clone_size: once; j_call: TRBJ1-2; v_call: TRBV6-1
cdr3_aa: CASSLPRGESGANVLTF; cdr3_nt: TGTGCCAGCAGCTTACCTCGCGGGGAGTCGGGGGCCAACGTCCTGACTTTC; d_call: .; clone_size: .; j_call: TRBJ2-6; v_call: TRBV7-8
cdr3_aa: CASSLALARSATDTQYF; cdr3_nt: TGTGCCAGCAGCTTAGCGCTTGCGCGGAGCGCCACAGATACGCAGTATTTT; d_call: .; clone_size: .; j_call: TRBJ2-3; v_call: TRBV7-2
cdr3_aa: CASSLGQGSTEAFF; cdr3_nt: TGTGCCAGCAGCTTAGGACAGGGGTCCACTGAAGCTTTCTTT; d_call: TRBD1; clone_size: .; j_call: TRBJ1-1; v_call: TRBV5-6
cdr3_aa: CASGDAGIILNEQFF; cdr3_nt: TGTGCCAGTGGAGACGCAGGGATAATCCTCAATGAGCAGTTCTTC; d_call: .; clone_size: once; j_call: TRBJ2-1; v_call: TRBV19
cdr3_aa: CAISASSGANEKLFF; cdr3_nt: TGTGCCATTTCGGCCAGCTCGGGAGCTAATGAAAAACTGTTTTTT; d_call: .; clone_size: .; j_call: TRBJ1-4; v_call: TRBV10-3
cdr3_aa: CASSQEGGQGYGYTF; cdr3_nt: TGTGCCAGCAGCCAAGAGGGGGGACAGGGCTATGGCTACACCTTC; d_call: TRBD1; clone_size: .; j_call: TRBJ1-2; v_call: TRBV4-2
cdr3_aa: CASSLDRSYEQYF; cdr3_nt: TGTGCCAGCAGCTTGGACAGATCCTACGAGCAGTACTTC; d_call: .; clone_size: once; j_call: TRBJ2-7; v_call: TRBV5-4
cdr3_aa: CASSLGQGVSNEQFF; cdr3_nt: TGCGCCAGCAGCTTGGGGCAGGGGGTCTCGAATGAGCAGTTCTTC; d_call: TRBD1; clone_size: .; j_call: TRBJ2-1; v_call: TRBV5-1
cdr3_aa: CASSLGETYEQYF; cdr3_nt: TGTGCCAGCAGCTTAGGGGAGACCTACGAGCAGTACTTC; d_call: .; clone_size: once; j_call: TRBJ2-7; v_call: TRBV11-2
cdr3_aa: CASSKDRVGSYNEQFF; cdr3_nt: TGTGCCAGCAGCAAAGACAGGGTCGGGTCCTACAATGAGCAGTTCTTC; d_call: TRBD1; clone_size: .; j_call: TRBJ2-1; v_call: TRBV7-2
cdr3_aa: CASIVRGQGIPRQETQYF; cdr3_nt: TGTGCCAGCATTGTCCGAGGACAGGGAATCCCCAGGCAAGAGACCCAGTACTTC; d_call: TRBD1; clone_size: .; j_call: TRBJ2-5; v_call: TRBV2
cdr3_aa: CASSQDRQGGYGYTF; cdr3_nt: TGCGCCAGCAGCCAAGACCGCCAGGGTGGATATGGCTACACCTTC; d_call: .; clone_size: few; j_call: TRBJ1-2; v_call: TRBV4-3
cdr3_aa: CASRTGQGLKDGYTF; cdr3_nt: TGTGCCAGCAGGACCGGACAGGGGCTCAAAGATGGCTACACCTTC; d_call: TRBD1; clone_size: few; j_call: TRBJ1-2; v_call: TRBV2
cdr3_aa: CAWNRGQNNYGYTF; cdr3_nt: TGTGCCTGGAACAGGGGGCAGAATAACTATGGCTACACCTTC; d_call: TRBD1; clone_size: .; j_call: TRBJ1-2; v_call: TRBV30
cdr3_aa: CASSVDDRGYNQPQHF; cdr3_nt: TGTGCCAGCAGCGTAGACGACAGGGGGTACAATCAGCCCCAGCATTTT; d_call: TRBD1; clone_size: .; j_call: TRBJ1-5; v_call: TRBV9
cdr3_aa: CASSLSSGDTDTQYF; cdr3_nt: TGTGCCAGCAGCTTATCTAGCGGGGACACAGATACGCAGTATTTT; d_call: TRBD2; clone_size: .; j_call: TRBJ2-3; v_call: TRBV7-9
cdr3_aa: CASSPRQGNTEAFF; cdr3_nt: TGTGCCAGCAGCCCGAGACAGGGGAACACTGAAGCTTTCTTT; d_call: TRBD1; clone_size: .; j_call: TRBJ1-1; v_call: TRBV9
cdr3_aa: CASSPRQGNTGELFF; cdr3_nt: TGCGCCAGCAGCCCGAGACAGGGGAACACCGGGGAGCTGTTTTTT; d_call: TRBD1; clone_size: .; j_call: TRBJ2-2; v_call: TRBV5-1
cdr3_aa: CASSPIGGGVTEAFF; cdr3_nt: TGTGCCAGCAGTCCGATTGGTGGGGGGGTCACTGAAGCTTTCTTT; d_call: .; clone_size: .; j_call: TRBJ1-1; v_call: TRBV6-5
cdr3_aa: CASSPRLAPSTDTQYF; cdr3_nt: TGTGCCAGCAGCCCCCGTTTAGCGCCGAGCACAGATACGCAGTATTTT; d_call: .; clone_size: once; j_call: TRBJ2-3; v_call: TRBV9
cdr3_aa: CASSRDSEKLFF; cdr3_nt: TGTGCCAGCAGCCGGGACTCGGAAAAACTGTTTTTT; d_call: .; clone_size: .; j_call: TRBJ1-4; v_call: TRBV7-2
cdr3_aa: CSVVWTVELNYGYTF; cdr3_nt: TGCAGCGTTGTGTGGACAGTAGAACTTAACTATGGCTACACCTTC; d_call: .; clone_size: .; j_call: TRBJ1-2; v_call: TRBV29-1
cdr3_aa: CASSEAGRILGTKEETQYF; cdr3_nt: TGTGCCAGCAGTGAAGCGGGCCGCATTTTGGGCACAAAAGAAGAGACCCAGTACTTC; d_call: .; clone_size: .; j_call: TRBJ2-5; v_call: TRBV2
cdr3_aa: CASSSNSGGGGYTF; cdr3_nt: TGTGCCAGCAGTTCAAACTCAGGGGGCGGTGGCTACACCTTC; d_call: TRBD1; clone_size: .; j_call: TRBJ1-2; v_call: TRBV6-1
cdr3_aa: CASSLSAGTGGYNEQFF; cdr3_nt: TGTGCCAGTAGTCTCTCCGCCGGGACAGGGGGCTACAATGAGCAGTTCTTC; d_call: TRBD1; clone_size: .; j_call: TRBJ2-1; v_call: TRBV19
cdr3_aa: CASSPGGRGGNYGYTF; cdr3_nt: TGCGCCAGCAGCCCAGGGGGCAGGGGAGGGAACTATGGCTACACCTTC; d_call: TRBD1; clone_size: once; j_call: TRBJ1-2; v_call: TRBV4-3
cdr3_aa: CASSDSGRVGGYTF; cdr3_nt: TGTGCCAGCAGTGACTCCGGGAGGGTAGGAGGCTACACCTTC; d_call: .; clone_size: few; j_call: TRBJ1-2; v_call: TRBV6-4
cdr3_aa: CASSHVAGEETQYF; cdr3_nt: TGTGCCAGCAGCCACGTAGCGGGGGAAGAGACCCAGTACTTC; d_call: TRBD2; clone_size: .; j_call: TRBJ2-5; v_call: TRBV7-9
cdr3_aa: CASSLAGNTGELFF; cdr3_nt: TGCGCCAGCAGCTTGGCGGGGAACACCGGGGAGCTGTTTTTT; d_call: .; clone_size: .; j_call: TRBJ2-2; v_call: TRBV5-1
cdr3_aa: CAASEGGPADEQFF; cdr3_nt: TGCGCCGCCTCCGAGGGGGGGCCCGCGGATGAGCAGTTCTTC; d_call: .; clone_size: .; j_call: TRBJ2-1; v_call: TRBV4-3
cdr3_aa: CASSTGGPNTEAFF; cdr3_nt: TGTGCCAGCAGCACAGGGGGCCCGAACACTGAAGCTTTCTTT; d_call: TRBD1; clone_size: .; j_call: TRBJ1-1; v_call: TRBV9
cdr3_aa: CASSLGRATDTQYF; cdr3_nt: TGTGCCAGCAGCTTGGGCAGGGCCACAGATACGCAGTATTTT; d_call: .; clone_size: .; j_call: TRBJ2-3; v_call: TRBV11-3
cdr3_aa: CASSRSQGFHEAFF; cdr3_nt: TGTGCCAGCAGCCGAAGCCAGGGGTTTCATGAAGCTTTCTTT; d_call: .; clone_size: once; j_call: TRBJ1-1; v_call: TRBV11-3
cdr3_aa: CASSLNSLNSPLHF; cdr3_nt: TGCGCCAGCAGCTTGAATTCTCTTAATTCACCCCTCCACTTT; d_call: .; clone_size: .; j_call: TRBJ1-6; v_call: TRBV5-1
cdr3_aa: CASSQSMISGGPGELFF; cdr3_nt: TGCGCCAGCAGCCAAAGTATGATTAGCGGGGGTCCCGGGGAGCTGTTTTTT; d_call: TRBD2; clone_size: .; j_call: TRBJ2-2; v_call: TRBV4-1